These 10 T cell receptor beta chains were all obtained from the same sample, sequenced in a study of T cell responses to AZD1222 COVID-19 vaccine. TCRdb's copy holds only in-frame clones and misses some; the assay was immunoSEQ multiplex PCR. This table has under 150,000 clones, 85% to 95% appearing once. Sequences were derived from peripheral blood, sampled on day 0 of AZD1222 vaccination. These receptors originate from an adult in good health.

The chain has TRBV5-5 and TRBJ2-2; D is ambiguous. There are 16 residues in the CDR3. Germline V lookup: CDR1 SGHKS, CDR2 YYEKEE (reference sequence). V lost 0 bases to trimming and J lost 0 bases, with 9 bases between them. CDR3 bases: TGTGCCAGCAGCTTGGGTTGGCATGCGAACACCGGGGAGCTGTTTTTT. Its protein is CASSLGWHANTGELFF.

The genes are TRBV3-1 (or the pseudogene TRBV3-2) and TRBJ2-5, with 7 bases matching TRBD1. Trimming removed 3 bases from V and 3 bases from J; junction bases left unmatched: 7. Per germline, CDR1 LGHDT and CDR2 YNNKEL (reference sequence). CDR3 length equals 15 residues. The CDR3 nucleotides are TGTGCCAGCAGCCAGTCCTACAGGGGCGAAGAGACCCAGTACTTC. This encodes CASSQSYRGEETQYF.

The chain's CDR3 is CASSQGTTGWVMWMNTEAFF. DNA of the CDR3: TGTGCCAGCAGCCAAGGGACGACAGGGTGGGTGATGTGGATGAACACTGAAGCTTTCTTT. This sequence joins TRBV3-1 (or the pseudogene TRBV3-2) and TRBJ1-1, with TRBD1 identical over 7 bases. In germline, CDR1 is LGHDT, CDR2 YNNKEL (reference sequence). V shed 1 base and J 0 bases; nucleotides not matched to a gene: 17. The CDR3 runs to 20 residues.

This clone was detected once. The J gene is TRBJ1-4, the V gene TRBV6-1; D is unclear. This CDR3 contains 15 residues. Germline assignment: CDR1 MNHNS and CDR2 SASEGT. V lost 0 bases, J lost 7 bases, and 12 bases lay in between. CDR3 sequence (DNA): TGTGCCAGCAGTGAAGCGACGGGGAGTCTTGAAAAACTGTTTTTT. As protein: CASSEATGSLEKLFF.

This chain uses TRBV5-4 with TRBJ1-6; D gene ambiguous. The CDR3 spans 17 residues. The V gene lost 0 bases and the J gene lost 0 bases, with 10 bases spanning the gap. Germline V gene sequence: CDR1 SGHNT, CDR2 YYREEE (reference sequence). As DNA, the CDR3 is TGTGCCAGCAGCTTGGGCAGCCCTAACTCCTATAATTCACCCCTCCACTTT. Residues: CASSLGSPNSYNSPLHF.

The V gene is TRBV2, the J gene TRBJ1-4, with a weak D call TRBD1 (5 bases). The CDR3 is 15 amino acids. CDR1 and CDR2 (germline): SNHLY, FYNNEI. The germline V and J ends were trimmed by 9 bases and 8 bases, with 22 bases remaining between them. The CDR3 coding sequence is TGTGCCAGTACTTCCGGCGGGGGTAGAGGAGAAAAACTGTTTTTT. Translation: CASTSGGGRGEKLFF.

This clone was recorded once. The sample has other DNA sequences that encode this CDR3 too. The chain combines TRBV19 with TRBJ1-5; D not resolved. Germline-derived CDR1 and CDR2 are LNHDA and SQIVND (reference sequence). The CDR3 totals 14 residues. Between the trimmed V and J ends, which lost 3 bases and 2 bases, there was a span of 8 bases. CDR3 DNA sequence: TGTGCCAGTAGTATTCGGAGGGGCAATCAGCCCCAGCATTTT. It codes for CASSIRRGNQPQHF.

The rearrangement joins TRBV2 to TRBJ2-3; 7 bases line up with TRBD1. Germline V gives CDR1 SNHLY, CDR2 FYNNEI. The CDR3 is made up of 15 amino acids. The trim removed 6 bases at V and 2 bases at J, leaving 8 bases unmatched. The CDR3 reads CASSYQQGYTDTQYF. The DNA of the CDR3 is TGTGCCAGCAGCTACCAACAGGGGTACACAGATACGCAGTATTTT.

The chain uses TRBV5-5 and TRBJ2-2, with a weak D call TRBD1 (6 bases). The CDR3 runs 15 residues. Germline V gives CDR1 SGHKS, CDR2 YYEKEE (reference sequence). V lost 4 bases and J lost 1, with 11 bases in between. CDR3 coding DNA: TGTGCCAGCAGCCCCTCGGGACAGAACACCGGGGAGCTGTTTTTT. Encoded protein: CASSPSGQNTGELFF.

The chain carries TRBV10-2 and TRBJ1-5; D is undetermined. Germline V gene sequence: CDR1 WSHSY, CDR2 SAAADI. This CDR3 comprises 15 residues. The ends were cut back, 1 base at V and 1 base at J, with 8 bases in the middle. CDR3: CASSELAGSNQPQHF. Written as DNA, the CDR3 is TGCGCCAGCAGTGAGTTGGCGGGGAGCAATCAGCCCCAGCATTTT.